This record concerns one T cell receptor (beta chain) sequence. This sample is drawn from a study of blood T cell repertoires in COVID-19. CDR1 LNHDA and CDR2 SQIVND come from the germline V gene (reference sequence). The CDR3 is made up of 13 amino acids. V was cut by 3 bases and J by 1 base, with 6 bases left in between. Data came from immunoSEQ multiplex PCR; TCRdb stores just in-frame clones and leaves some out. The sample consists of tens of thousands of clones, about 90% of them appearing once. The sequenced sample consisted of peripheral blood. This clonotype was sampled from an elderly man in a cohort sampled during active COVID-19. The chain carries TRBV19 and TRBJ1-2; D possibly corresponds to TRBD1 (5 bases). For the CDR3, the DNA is TGTGCCAGTAGTATCGGGGGTAACTATGGCTACACCTTC. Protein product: CASSIGGNYGYTF.